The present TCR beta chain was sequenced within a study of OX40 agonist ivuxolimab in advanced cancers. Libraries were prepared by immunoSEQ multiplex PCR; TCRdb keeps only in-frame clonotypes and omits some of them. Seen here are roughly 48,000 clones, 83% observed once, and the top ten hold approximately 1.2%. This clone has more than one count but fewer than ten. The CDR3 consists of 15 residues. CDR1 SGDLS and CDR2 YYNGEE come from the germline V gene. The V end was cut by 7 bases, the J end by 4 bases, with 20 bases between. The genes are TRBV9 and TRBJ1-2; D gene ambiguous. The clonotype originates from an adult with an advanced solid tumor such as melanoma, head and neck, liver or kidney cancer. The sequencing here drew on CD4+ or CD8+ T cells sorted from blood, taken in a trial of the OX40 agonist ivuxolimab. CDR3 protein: CASSHPSSRVYGYTF. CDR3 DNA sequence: TGTGCCAGCTCCCATCCGTCGAGTAGGGTCTATGGCTACACCTTC.